Here is one TCR beta chain with its context. This entry comes from a study of blood T cells in healthy people across ages. In the study overall: Template switching captured about one barcoded beta molecule per two T cells.

A second PCR, run for roughly 7 to 11 cycles, used a sample-barcoded 5' primer plus a J-beta primer mix. TCRdb analysed the 5' RACE reads with MiXCR anew, one entry per CDR3 protein. The sample comprises 800,000 to 1,300,000 distinct CDR3 sequences, almost 25% of which are singletons, and 0.65% to 0.75% rests with the top ten. CDR1 and CDR2 from the germline V gene are SGHDN and FVKESK. The V and J ends lost 5 bases and 5 bases respectively, with 14 bases between them. The CDR3 extends over 14 amino acids. The data were also submitted as part of a second study, on T cells of mothers and their children.

This clonotype was obtained from a girl aged 2 to 10 in good health. The chain is built from TRBV14 and TRBJ2-3, with D unclear. Source material: blood. The CDR3 DNA reads as TGTGCCAGCAGCAACCGATTCAGAGGAGATACGCAGTATTTT. Translating gives CASSNRFRGDTQYF.